This TCR beta chain was sequenced during a study of T cells after yellow fever vaccination. As for the study in general: SMART-Seq v4 Ultra Low Input prepared libraries from low-cell fractions. Whole-study findings and limits: Abundant bulk-population clonotypes could contaminate the FACS-sorted repertoires. Faster peaking, at day 5 versus 15, marked a secondary response that was weaker. The booster saw the reappearance of most primary-vaccination clones (approximately 96% CD4, 88% CD8).

A single record per CDR3 protein comes from TCRdb applying MiXCR to the 5' RACE reads. The table records fewer than 350,000 distinct CDR3 sequences, around 3.6% of them present only once. The germline V and J ends were trimmed by 3 bases and 5 bases, with 10 bases remaining between them. The CDR3 is 13 amino acids. CDR1 SEHNR and CDR2 FQNEAQ come from the germline V gene (reference sequence). With respect to this clonotype: The antigen is undetermined.

Sequencing was performed on PBMCs, taken on the day of the yellow fever booster vaccination. This clonotype was sampled from a young man who received the YFV17D yellow fever vaccine. This rearrangement joins TRBV7-9 to TRBJ2-5; the D is unclear. The CDR3 spells CASSFHPRETQYF. The CDR3 DNA sequence: TGTGCCAGCAGCTTTCACCCGAGGGAGACCCAGTACTTC. Drawing the rest from reference TRBV7-9 and TRBJ2-5, the complete variable domain is DTGVSQNPRHKITKRGQNVTFRCDPISEHNRLYWYRQTLGQGPEFLTYFQNEAQLEKSRLLSDRFSAERPKGSFSTLEIQRTEQGDSAMYLCASSFHPRETQYFGPGTRLLVL.